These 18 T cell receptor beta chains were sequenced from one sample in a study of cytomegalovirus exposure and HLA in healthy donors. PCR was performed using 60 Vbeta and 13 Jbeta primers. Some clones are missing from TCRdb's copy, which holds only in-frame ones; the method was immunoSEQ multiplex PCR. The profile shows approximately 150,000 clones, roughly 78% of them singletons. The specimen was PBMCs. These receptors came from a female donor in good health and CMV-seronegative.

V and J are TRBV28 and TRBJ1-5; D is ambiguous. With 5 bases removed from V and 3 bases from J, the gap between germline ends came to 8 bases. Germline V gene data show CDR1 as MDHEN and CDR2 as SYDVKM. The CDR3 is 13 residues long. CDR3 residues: CASSTGLNQPQHF. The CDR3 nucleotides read TGTGCCAGCAGTACTGGGCTCAATCAGCCCCAGCATTTT.

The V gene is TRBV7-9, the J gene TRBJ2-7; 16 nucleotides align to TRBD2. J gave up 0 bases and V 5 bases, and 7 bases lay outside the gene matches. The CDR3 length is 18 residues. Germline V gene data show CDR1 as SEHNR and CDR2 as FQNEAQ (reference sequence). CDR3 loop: CASSPGLAGGPGSYEQYF. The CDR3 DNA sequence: TGTGCCAGCAGCCCGGGACTAGCGGGGGGGCCGGGCTCCTACGAGCAGTACTTC.

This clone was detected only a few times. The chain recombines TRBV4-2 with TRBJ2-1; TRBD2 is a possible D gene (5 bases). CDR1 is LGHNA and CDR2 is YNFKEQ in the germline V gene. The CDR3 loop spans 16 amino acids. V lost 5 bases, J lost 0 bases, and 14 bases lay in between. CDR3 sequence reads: CASSSRGPGSYNEQFF. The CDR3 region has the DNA TGTGCCAGCAGCTCCCGAGGGCCAGGCTCCTACAATGAGCAGTTCTTC.

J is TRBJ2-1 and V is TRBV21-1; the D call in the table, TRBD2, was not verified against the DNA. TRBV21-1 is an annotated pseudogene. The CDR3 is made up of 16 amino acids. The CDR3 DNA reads TGTGCCAGCAGCAACCCCTTGCTAGCGGGGGAGGATGAGCAGTTCTTC. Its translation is CASSNPLLAGEDEQFF.

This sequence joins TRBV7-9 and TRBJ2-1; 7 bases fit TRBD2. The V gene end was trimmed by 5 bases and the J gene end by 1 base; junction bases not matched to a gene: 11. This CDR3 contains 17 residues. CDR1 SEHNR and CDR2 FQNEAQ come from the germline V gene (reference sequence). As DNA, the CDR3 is TGTGCCAGCAGCCCCCGGACTAGGGGTCTTTCCTACAATGAGCAGTTCTTC. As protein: CASSPRTRGLSYNEQFF.

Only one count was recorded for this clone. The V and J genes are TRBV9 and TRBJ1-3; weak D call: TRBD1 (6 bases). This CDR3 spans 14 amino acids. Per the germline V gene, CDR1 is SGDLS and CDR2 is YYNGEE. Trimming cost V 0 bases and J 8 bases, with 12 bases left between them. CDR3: CASSVAEGGHTIYF. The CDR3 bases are TGTGCCAGCAGCGTAGCTGAGGGGGGGCACACCATATATTTT.

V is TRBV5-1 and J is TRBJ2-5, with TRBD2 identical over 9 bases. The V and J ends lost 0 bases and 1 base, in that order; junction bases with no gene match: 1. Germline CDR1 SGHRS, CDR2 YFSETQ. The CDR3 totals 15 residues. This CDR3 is CASSLGLAAQETQYF. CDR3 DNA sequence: TGCGCCAGCAGCTTGGGACTAGCGGCCCAAGAGACCCAGTACTTC.

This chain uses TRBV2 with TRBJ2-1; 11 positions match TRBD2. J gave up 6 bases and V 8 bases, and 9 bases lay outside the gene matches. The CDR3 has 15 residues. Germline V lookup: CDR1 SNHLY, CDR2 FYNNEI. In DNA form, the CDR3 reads TGTGCCAGCTCCTTACTAGCGGGAGATGGCAATGAGCAGTTCTTC. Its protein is CASSLLAGDGNEQFF.

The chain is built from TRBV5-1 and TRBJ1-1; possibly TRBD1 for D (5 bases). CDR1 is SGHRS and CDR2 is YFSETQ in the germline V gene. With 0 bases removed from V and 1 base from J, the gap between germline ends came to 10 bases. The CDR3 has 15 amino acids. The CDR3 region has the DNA TGCGCCAGCAGCTTGGTGTGGGGGGAGAACACTGAAGCTTTCTTT. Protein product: CASSLVWGENTEAFF.

CDR3 sequence reads: CASSTGLAEPREQFF. In nucleotides, the CDR3 is TGTGCCAGCAGCACGGGACTAGCGGAGCCCCGCGAGCAGTTCTTC. This sequence joins TRBV5-4 and TRBJ2-1, with 11 bases identical to TRBD2. This CDR3 spans 15 amino acids. Germline lookup yields CDR1 SGHNT and CDR2 YYREEE (reference sequence). V trimming: 4 bases; J trimming: 10 bases; junction bases outside the gene matches: 10.

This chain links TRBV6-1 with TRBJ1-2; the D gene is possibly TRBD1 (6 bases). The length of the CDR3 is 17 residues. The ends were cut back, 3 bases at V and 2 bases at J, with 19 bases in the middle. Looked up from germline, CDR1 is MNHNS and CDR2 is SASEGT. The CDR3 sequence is CASSDWGGGLGNYGYTF. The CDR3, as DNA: TGTGCCAGCAGTGACTGGGGGGGCGGCTTGGGGAACTATGGCTACACCTTC.

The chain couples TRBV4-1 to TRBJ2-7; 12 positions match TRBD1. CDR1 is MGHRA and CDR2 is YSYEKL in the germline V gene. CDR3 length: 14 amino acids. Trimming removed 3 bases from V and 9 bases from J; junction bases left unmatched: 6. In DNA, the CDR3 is TGCGCCAGCAGCCAGGGACAGGGGGCCGTCGGGCAGTACTTC. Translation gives CASSQGQGAVGQYF.

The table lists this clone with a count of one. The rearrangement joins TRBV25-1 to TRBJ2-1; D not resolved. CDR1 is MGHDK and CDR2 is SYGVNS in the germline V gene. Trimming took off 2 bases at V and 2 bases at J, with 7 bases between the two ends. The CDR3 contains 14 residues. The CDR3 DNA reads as TGTGCCAGCAGTGAAGAGGCTACCTACAATGAGCAGTTCTTC. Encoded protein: CASSEEATYNEQFF.

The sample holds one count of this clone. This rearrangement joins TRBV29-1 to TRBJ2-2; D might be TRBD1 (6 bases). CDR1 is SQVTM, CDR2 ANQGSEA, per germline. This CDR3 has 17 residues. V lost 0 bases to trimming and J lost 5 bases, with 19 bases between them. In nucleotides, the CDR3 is TGCAGCGTTGAAGATCGTGCCGGGACAAGGGGGACCGGGGAGCTGTTTTTT. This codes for CSVEDRAGTRGTGELFF.

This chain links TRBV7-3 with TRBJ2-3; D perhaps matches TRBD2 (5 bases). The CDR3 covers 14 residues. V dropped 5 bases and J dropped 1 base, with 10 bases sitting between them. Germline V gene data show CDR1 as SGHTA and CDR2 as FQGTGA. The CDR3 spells CASSQNGGTDTQYF. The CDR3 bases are TGTGCCAGCAGCCAGAACGGGGGCACAGATACGCAGTATTTT.

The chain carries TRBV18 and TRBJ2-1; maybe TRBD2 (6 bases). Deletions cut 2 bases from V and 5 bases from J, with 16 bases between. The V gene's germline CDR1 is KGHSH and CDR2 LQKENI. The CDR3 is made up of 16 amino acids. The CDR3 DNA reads TGTGCCAGCTCACCATATACGGCGGGGAGGAACAATGAGCAGTTCTTC. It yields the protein CASSPYTAGRNNEQFF.

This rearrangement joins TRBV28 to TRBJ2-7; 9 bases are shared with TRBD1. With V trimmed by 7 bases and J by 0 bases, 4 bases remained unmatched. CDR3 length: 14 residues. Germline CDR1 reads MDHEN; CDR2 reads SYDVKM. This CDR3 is CASIGTGISYEQYF. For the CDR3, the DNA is TGTGCCAGCATAGGGACAGGGATCTCCTACGAGCAGTACTTC.

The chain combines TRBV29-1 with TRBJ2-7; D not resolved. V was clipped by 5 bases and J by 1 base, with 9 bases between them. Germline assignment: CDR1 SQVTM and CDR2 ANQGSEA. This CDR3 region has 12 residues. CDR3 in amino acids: CSVIADSYEQYF. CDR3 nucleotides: TGCAGCGTTATAGCAGATTCCTACGAGCAGTACTTC.